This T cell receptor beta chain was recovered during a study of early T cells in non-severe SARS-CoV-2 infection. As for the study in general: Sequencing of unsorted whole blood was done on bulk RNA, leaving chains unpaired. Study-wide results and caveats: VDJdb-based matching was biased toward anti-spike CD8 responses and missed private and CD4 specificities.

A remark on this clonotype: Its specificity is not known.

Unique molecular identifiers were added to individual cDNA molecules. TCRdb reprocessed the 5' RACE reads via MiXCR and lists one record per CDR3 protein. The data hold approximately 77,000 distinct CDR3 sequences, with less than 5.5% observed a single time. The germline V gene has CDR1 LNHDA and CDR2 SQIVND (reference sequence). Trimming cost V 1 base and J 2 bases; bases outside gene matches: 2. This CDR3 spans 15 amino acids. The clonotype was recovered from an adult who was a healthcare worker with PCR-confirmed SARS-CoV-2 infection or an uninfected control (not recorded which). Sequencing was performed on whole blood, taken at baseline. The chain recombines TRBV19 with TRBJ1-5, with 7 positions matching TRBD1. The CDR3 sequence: CASSIGQGGNQPQHF. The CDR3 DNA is TGTGCCAGTAGTATAGGACAGGGAGGCAATCAGCCCCAGCATTTT.